The following is a TCR beta chain sequence with its context. As yet, its antigen is unknown. The record originates from a study of cytomegalovirus exposure and HLA in healthy donors. The repertoire was sequenced with immunoSEQ multiplex PCR; TCRdb's copy has only in-frame clones and lacks some. The sample contains about 58,000 clones, roughly 90% of which appear only once. CDR3 length: 18 residues. General observations from the study: Rarity characterized most TCR sequences, yet some public TCRs appeared in many donors. The CMV antigen specificity of a few CMV-associated chains was confirmed through in vitro analysis. Associated with cytomegalovirus, according to the listing, were around 170 TCR beta chains. According to reports, the classifier identified cytomegalovirus status with high specificity and sensitivity.

The chain recombines TRBV21-1 with TRBJ2-7; the DNA was not used to check the table's D call, TRBD1. TRBV21-1 is a documented pseudogene. The sequence came from a man aged 18 to 30 in good health and CMV-seronegative. The sequencing sample was made of PBMCs. The CDR3 spells CASSKMSDREAHSYEQYF. The CDR3 DNA reads as TGTGCCAGCAGCAAAATGTCCGACAGGGAAGCCCACTCCTACGAGCAGTACTTC.